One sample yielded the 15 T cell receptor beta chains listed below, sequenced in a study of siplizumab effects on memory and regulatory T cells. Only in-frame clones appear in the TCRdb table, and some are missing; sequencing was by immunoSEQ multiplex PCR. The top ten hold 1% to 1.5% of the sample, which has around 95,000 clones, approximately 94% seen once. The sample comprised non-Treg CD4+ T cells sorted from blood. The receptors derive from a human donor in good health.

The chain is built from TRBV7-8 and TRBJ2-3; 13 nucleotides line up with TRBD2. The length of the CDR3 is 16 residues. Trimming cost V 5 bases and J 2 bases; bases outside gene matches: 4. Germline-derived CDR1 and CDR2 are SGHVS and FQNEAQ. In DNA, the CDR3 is TGTGCCAGCAGCCCACTAGCGGGAGGGACCACAGATACGCAGTATTTT. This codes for CASSPLAGGTTDTQYF.

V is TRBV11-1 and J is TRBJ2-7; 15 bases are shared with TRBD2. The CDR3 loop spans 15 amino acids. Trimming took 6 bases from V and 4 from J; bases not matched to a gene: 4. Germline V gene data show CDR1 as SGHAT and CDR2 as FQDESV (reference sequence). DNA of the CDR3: TGTGCCAGCAGACGGACTAGCGGGAGGGCGTACGAGCAGTACTTC. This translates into CASRRTSGRAYEQYF.

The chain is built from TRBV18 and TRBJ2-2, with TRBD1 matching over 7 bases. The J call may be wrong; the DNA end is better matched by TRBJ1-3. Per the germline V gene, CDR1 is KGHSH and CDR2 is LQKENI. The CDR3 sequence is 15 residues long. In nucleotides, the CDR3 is TGTGCCAGCTCACTACAACAGGGGATCAGAAACACCATATATTTT. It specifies CASSLQQGIRNTIYF.

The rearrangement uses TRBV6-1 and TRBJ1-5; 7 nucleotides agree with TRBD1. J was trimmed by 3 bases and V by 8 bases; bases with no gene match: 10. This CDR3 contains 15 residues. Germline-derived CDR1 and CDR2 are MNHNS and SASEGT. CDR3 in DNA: TGTGCCAGCGGGTCGAGACAGGGAACCAATCAGCCCCAGCATTTT. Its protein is CASGSRQGTNQPQHF.

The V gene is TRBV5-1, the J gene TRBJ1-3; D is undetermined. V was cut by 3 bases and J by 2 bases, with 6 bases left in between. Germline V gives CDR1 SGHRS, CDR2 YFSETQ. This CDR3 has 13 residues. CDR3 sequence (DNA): TGCGCCAGCAGCTCGGACCCTGGAAACACCATATATTTT. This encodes CASSSDPGNTIYF.

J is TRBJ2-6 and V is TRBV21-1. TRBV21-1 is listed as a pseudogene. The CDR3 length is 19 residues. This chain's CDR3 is CASSPRVGENISGANVLTF. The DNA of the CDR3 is TGTGCCAGCAGCCCCCGAGTGGGGGAGAATATCTCTGGGGCCAACGTCCTGACTTTC.

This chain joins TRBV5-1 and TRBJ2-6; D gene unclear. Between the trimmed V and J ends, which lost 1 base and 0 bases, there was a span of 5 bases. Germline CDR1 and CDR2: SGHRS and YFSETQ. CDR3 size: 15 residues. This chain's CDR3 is CASSLYHSGANVLTF. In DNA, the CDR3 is TGCGCCAGCAGCTTGTATCACTCTGGGGCCAACGTCCTGACTTTC.

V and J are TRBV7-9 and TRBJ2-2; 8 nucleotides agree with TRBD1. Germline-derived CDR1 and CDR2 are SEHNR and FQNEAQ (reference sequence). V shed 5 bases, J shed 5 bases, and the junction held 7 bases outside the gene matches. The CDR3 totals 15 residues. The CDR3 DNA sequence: TGTGCCAGCAGCAGAGGGGACAGGCTGACCGGGGAGCTGTTTTTT. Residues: CASSRGDRLTGELFF.

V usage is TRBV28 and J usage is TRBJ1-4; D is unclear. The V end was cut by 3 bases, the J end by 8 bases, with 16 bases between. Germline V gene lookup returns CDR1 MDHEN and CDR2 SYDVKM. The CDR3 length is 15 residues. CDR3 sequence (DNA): TGTGCCAGCAGTTTCAATCCAGCTCCGGCGGAAAAACTGTTTTTT. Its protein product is CASSFNPAPAEKLFF.

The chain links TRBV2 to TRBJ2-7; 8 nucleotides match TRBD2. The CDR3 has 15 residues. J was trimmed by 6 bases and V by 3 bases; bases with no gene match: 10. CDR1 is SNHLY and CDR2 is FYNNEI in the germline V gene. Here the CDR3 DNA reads TGTGCCAGCAGTGACGGCGGGAGGTGGGAAGCCGAGCAGTACTTC. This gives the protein CASSDGGRWEAEQYF.

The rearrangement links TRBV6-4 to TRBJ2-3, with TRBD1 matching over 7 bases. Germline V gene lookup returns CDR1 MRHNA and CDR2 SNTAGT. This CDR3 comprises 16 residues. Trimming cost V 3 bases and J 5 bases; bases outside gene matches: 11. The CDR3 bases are TGTGCCAGCAGTGATCGACAGGGAGAGAGGGAAGATACGCAGTATTTT. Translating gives CASSDRQGEREDTQYF.

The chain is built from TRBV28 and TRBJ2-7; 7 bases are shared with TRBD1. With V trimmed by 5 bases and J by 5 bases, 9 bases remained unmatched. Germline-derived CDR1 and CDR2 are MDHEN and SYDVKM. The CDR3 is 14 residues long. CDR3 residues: CASSPIGQVNEQYF. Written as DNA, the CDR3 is TGTGCCAGCAGTCCAATCGGACAGGTTAACGAGCAGTACTTC.

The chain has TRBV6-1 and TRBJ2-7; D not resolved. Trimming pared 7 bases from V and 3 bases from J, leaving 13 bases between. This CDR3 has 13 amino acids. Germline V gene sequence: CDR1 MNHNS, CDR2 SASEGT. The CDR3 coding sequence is TGTGCCAGCACTTTGGACGCCGACTACGAGCAGTACTTC. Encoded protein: CASTLDADYEQYF.

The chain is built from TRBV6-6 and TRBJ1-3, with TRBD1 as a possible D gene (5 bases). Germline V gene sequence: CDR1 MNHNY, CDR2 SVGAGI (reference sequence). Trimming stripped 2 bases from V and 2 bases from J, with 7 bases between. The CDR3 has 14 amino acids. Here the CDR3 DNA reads TGTGCCAGCAGTTACGTGGGGCCTGGAAACACCATATATTTT. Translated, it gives CASSYVGPGNTIYF.

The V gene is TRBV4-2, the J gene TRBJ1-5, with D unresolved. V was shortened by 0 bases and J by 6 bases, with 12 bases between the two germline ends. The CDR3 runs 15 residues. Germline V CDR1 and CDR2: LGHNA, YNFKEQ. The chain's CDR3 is CASSQDGSAGQPQHF. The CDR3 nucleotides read TGTGCCAGCAGCCAAGACGGGTCCGCGGGTCAGCCCCAGCATTTT.